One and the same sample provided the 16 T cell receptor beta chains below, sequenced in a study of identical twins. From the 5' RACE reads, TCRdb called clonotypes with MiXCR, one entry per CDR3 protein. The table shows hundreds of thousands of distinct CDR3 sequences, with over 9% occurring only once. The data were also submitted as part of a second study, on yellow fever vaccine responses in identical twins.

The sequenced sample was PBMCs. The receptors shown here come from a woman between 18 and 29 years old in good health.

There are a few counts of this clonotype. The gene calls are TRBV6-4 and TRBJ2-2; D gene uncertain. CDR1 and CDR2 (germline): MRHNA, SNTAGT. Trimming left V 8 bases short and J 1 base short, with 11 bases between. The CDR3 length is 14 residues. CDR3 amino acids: CASATGLNTGELFF. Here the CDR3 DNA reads TGTGCCAGCGCCACCGGCCTGAACACCGGGGAGCTGTTTTTT.

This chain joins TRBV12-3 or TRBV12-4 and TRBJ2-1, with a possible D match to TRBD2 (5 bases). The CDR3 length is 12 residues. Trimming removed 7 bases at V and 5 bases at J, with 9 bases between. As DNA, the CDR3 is TGTGCCAGCACCTATAGCGACAATGAGCAGTTCTTC. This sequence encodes CASTYSDNEQFF.

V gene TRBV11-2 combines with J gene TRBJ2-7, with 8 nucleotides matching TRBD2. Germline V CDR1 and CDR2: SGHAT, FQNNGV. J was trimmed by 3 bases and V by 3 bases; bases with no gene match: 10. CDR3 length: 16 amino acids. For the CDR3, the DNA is TGTGCCAGCAGCTTTAGCGGGAAAAACGGGGTCTACGAGCAGTACGTC. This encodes CASSFSGKNGVYEQYV.

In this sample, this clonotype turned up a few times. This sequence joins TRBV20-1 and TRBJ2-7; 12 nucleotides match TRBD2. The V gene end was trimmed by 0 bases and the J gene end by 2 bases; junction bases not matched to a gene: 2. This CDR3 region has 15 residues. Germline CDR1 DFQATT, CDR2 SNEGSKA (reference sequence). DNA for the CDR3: TGCAGTGCTAGAGAGACTAGCGGGAGTCCCTACGAGCAGTACTTC. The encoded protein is CSARETSGSPYEQYF.

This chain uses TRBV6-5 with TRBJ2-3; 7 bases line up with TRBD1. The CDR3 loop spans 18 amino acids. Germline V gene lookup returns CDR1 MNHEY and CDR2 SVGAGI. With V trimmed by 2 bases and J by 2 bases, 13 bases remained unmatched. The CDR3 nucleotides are TGTGCCAGCAGTTACACCGCCGGGACAGCCAGAACCACAGATACGCAGTATTTT. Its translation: CASSYTAGTARTTDTQYF.

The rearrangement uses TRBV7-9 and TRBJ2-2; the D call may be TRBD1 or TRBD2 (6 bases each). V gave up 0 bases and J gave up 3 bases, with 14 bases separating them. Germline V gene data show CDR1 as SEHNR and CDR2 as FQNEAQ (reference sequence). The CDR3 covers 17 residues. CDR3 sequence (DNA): TGTGCCAGCAGCTTAGCGTACGGGGGCGATGACACCGGGGAGCTGTTTTTT. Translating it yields CASSLAYGGDDTGELFF. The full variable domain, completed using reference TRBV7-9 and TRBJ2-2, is DTGVSQNPRHKITKRGQNVTFRCDPISEHNRLYWYRQTLGQGPEFLTYFQNEAQLEKSRLLSDRFSAERPKGSFSTLEIQRTEQGDSAMYLCASSLAYGGDDTGELFFGEGSRLTVL.

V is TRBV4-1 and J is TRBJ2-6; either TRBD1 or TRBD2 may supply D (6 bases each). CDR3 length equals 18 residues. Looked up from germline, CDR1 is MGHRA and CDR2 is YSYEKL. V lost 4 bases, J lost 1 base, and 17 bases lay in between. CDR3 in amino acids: CASSPLWGAGSGANVLTF. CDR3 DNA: TGCGCCAGCAGCCCTCTCTGGGGGGCGGGTTCTGGGGCCAACGTCCTGACTTTC.

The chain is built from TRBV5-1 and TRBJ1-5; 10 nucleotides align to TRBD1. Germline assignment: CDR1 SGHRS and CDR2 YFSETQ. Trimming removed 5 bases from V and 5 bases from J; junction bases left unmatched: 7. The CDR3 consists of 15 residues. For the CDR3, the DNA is TGCGCCAGCAGACCGACCGGGACAGGGGATCAGCCCCAGCATTTT. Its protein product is CASRPTGTGDQPQHF.

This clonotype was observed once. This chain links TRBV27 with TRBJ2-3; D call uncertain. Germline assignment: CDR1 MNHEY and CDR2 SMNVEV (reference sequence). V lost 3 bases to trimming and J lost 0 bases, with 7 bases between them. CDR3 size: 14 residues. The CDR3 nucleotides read TGTGCCAGCAGTTTCATGGCTAGCACAGATACGCAGTATTTT. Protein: CASSFMASTDTQYF.

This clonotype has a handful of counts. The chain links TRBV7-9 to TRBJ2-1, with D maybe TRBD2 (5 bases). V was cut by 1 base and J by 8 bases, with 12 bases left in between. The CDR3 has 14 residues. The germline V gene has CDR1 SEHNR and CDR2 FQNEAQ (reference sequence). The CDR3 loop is CASSLEGSADEQFF. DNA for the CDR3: TGTGCCAGCAGCTTAGAGGGTAGCGCAGATGAGCAGTTCTTC.

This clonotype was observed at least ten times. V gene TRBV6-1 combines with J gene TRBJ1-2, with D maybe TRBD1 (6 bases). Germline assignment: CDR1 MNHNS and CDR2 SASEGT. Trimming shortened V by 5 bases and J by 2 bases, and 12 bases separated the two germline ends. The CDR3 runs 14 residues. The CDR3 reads CASSPPGQNYGYTF. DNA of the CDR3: TGTGCCAGCAGTCCCCCAGGACAGAACTATGGCTACACCTTC.

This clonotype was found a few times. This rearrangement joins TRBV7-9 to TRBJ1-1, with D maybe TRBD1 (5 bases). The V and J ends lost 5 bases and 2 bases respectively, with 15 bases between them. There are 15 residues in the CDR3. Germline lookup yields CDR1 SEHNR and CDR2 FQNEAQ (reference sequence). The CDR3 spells CASSPPGGFNTEAFF. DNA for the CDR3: TGTGCCAGCAGCCCCCCGGGGGGGTTCAACACTGAAGCTTTCTTT. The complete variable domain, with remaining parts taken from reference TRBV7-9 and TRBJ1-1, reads DTGVSQNPRHKITKRGQNVTFRCDPISEHNRLYWYRQTLGQGPEFLTYFQNEAQLEKSRLLSDRFSAERPKGSFSTLEIQRTEQGDSAMYLCASSPPGGFNTEAFFGQGTRLTVV.

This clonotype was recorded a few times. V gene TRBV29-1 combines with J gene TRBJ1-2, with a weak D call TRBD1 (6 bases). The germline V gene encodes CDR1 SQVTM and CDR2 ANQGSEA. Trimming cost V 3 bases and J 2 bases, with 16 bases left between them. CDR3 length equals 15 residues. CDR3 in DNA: TGCAGCGTTGACCGGGGGCACCCGGGGAACTATGGCTACACCTTC. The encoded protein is CSVDRGHPGNYGYTF.

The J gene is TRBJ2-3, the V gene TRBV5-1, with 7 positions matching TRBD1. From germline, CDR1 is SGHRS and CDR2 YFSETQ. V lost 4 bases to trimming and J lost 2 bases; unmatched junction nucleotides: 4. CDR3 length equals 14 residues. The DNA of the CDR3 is TGCGCCAGCAGCGTGGACAGGCCCACAGATACGCAGTATTTT. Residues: CASSVDRPTDTQYF.

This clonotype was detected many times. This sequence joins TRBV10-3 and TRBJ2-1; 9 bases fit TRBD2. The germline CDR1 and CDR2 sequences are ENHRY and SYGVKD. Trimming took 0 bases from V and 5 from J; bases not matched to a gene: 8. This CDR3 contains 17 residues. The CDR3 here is CAISESSGGHADNEQFF. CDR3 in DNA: TGTGCCATCAGTGAGTCTAGCGGGGGCCATGCCGACAATGAGCAGTTCTTC.

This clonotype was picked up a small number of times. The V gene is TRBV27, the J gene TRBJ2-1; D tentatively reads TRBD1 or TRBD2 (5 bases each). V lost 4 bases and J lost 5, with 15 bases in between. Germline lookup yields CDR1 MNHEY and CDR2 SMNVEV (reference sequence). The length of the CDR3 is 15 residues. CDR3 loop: CASSSLSAGHNEQFF. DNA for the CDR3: TGTGCCAGCAGTTCCCTTAGCGCAGGGCACAATGAGCAGTTCTTC.